What follows are 20 T cell receptor beta chains derived from one specimen sequenced in a study of cytomegalovirus exposure and HLA in healthy donors. Profiled with immunoSEQ multiplex PCR; TCRdb holds only in-frame clones, not every one. In the table there are some 250,000 clones, 90% of which are singletons. Sequenced material: PBMCs. The receptors shown here come from a woman aged 25-40 years in good health and CMV-seronegative.

Comment on this clone: The same CDR3 also results from other DNA sequences found in this sample. The V gene is TRBV27, the J gene TRBJ2-7; no firm D call. This CDR3 is built from 13 residues. Germline values: CDR1 MNHEY, CDR2 SMNVEV (reference sequence). Trimming pared 2 bases from V and 4 bases from J, leaving 9 bases between. CDR3 sequence: CASSLGSAYEQYF. DNA of the CDR3: TGTGCCAGCAGTTTAGGTAGTGCGTACGAGCAGTACTTC.

J is TRBJ2-1 and V is TRBV7-9; 8 bases are a match to TRBD2. Germline-derived CDR1 and CDR2 are SEHNR and FQNEAQ (reference sequence). V was pared by 2 bases and J by 6 bases, with 6 bases of the junction left unmatched. The CDR3 length is 15 residues. The CDR3 is CASSLPVGRANEQFF. The CDR3 region has the DNA TGTGCCAGCAGCTTACCCGTCGGGAGGGCCAATGAGCAGTTCTTC.

The chain employs TRBV6-5 and TRBJ2-1; TRBD2 agrees at 12 bases. Per germline, CDR1 MNHEY and CDR2 SVGAGI. V shed 6 bases, J shed 3 bases, and the junction held 3 bases outside the gene matches. The CDR3 is 15 amino acids. CDR3 loop: CASREGLAGYNEQFF. As DNA, the CDR3 is TGTGCCAGCAGGGAGGGACTAGCGGGCTACAATGAGCAGTTCTTC.

CDR3 amino acids: CASSLGGRPDYEQYF. Here the CDR3 DNA reads TGTGCCAGCAGCTTAGGGGGTCGGCCGGACTACGAGCAGTACTTC. The chain joins TRBV7-9 to TRBJ2-7; D is undetermined. Trimming took off 1 base at V and 3 bases at J, with 13 bases between the two ends. CDR1 is SEHNR and CDR2 is FQNEAQ in the germline V gene (reference sequence). CDR3 length: 15 amino acids.

The J gene is TRBJ2-1, the V gene TRBV7-2; TRBD2 might be the D (5 bases). This CDR3 region has 14 residues. Trimming pared 4 bases from V and 11 bases from J, leaving 18 bases between. In germline, CDR1 is SGHTA, CDR2 FQGNSA. The CDR3, as DNA: TGTGCCAGCAGCTCTGAGGGCCTCGCCCGACAGCAGTTCTTC. Translating it yields CASSSEGLARQQFF.

V gene TRBV27 combines with J gene TRBJ2-5, with 7 bases lining up with TRBD2. Trimming removed 6 bases from V and 5 bases from J; junction bases left unmatched: 6. The CDR3 spans 13 residues. CDR1 is MNHEY, CDR2 SMNVEV, per germline (reference sequence). The CDR3 loop is CASRPLGGETQYF. CDR3 DNA: TGTGCCAGCAGACCTTTGGGGGGGGAGACCCAGTACTTC.

The chain links TRBV29-1 to TRBJ1-2; D is possibly TRBD1 (5 bases). The V and J ends lost 4 bases and 4 bases respectively, with 13 bases between them. Germline values: CDR1 SQVTM, CDR2 ANQGSEA. The CDR3 spans 13 residues. This chain's CDR3 is CSVVVGPSYGYTF. CDR3 nucleotides: TGCAGCGTTGTGGTGGGACCCAGCTATGGCTACACCTTC. Based on the CDR3 plus reference TRBV29-1 and TRBJ1-2, the full variable domain is SAVISQKPSRDICQRGTSLTIQCQVDSQVTMMFWYRQQPGQSLTLIATANQGSEATYESGFVIDKFPISRPNLTFSTLTVSNMSPEDSSIYLCSVVVGPSYGYTFGSGTRLTVV.

A word on this clone: Its ends do not fully match the called genes, so a read error is possible. The chain recombines TRBV28 with TRBJ2-7; the D call may be TRBD1 or TRBD2 (5 bases each). The CDR3 runs to 11 residues. Germline V gene data show CDR1 as MDHEN and CDR2 as SYDVKM. Written as DNA, the CDR3 is TGTGCCAGCAGTCTCGGGACCTTCAGATCTTTC. Residues: CASSLGTFRSF.

This clone was observed a handful of times. The J gene is TRBJ2-7, the V gene TRBV7-6; D is possibly TRBD1 (6 bases). CDR3 size: 13 residues. The V gene lost 3 bases and the J gene lost 2 bases, with 8 bases spanning the gap. Germline lookup yields CDR1 SGHVS and CDR2 FNYEAQ. CDR3 residues: CASSFGQTYEQYF. The CDR3 nucleotides are TGTGCCAGCAGCTTCGGACAGACCTACGAGCAGTACTTC.

V is TRBV11-1 and J is TRBJ2-7; the D is unclear. The V gene's germline CDR1 is SGHAT and CDR2 FQDESV (reference sequence). This CDR3 is 14 amino acids long. Between the trimmed V and J ends, which lost 3 bases and 2 bases, there was a span of 11 bases. Here the CDR3 DNA reads TGTGCCAGCAGCTTCGGAGACCCCGCCTACGAGCAGTACTTC. Encoded protein: CASSFGDPAYEQYF.

The gene calls are TRBV9 and TRBJ2-3; 8 bases match TRBD1. The V and J ends lost 3 bases and 1 base, in that order; junction bases with no gene match: 4. CDR1 and CDR2 (germline): SGDLS, YYNGEE. CDR3 length: 15 amino acids. The CDR3 DNA sequence: TGTGCCAGCAGCGGGCGGGACAGGCGCACAGATACGCAGTATTTT. Its translation: CASSGRDRRTDTQYF. The variable domain in full, completed from reference TRBV9 and TRBJ2-3, reads DSGVTQTPKHLITATGQRVTLRCSPRSGDLSVYWYQQSLDQGLQFLIQYYNGEERAKGNILERFSAQQFPDLHSELNLSSLELGDSALYFCASSGRDRRTDTQYFGPGTRLTVL.

The chain joins TRBV28 to TRBJ2-7, with 9 bases that match TRBD1. Germline assignment: CDR1 MDHEN and CDR2 SYDVKM. V dropped 5 bases and J dropped 3; count of bases not matched to a gene: 2. This CDR3 has 13 residues. The CDR3 here is CASSPTGGYEQYF. In DNA form, the CDR3 reads TGTGCCAGCAGTCCGACAGGGGGCTACGAGCAGTACTTC.

This sequence joins TRBV5-1 and TRBJ2-1; D perhaps matches TRBD1 (6 bases). Trimming removed 0 bases from V and 6 bases from J, with 13 bases in between. Germline CDR1 reads SGHRS; CDR2 reads YFSETQ. The CDR3 totals 15 residues. Written as DNA, the CDR3 is TGCGCCAGCAGCTTGGGTGGGACATCGCCCAATGAGCAGTTCTTC. Protein: CASSLGGTSPNEQFF.

The chain joins TRBV29-1 to TRBJ2-1; a weak D match, TRBD1 (6 bases). The length of the CDR3 is 13 residues. The ends were cut back, 4 bases at V and 2 bases at J, with 9 bases in the middle. Germline V gene sequence: CDR1 SQVTM, CDR2 ANQGSEA. CDR3 nucleotides: TGCAGCGTTGTAGGGGGAACCTACAATGAGCAGTTCTTC. As protein: CSVVGGTYNEQFF.

This chain uses TRBV7-6 with TRBJ2-7; D might be TRBD1 or TRBD2, each matching 5 bases. Germline lookup yields CDR1 SGHVS and CDR2 FNYEAQ. Trimming took 5 bases from V and 0 from J, leaving 17 bases between them. CDR3 length: 16 amino acids. In nucleotides, the CDR3 is TGTGCCAGCAGCACTAGACCGACAGAGAGCTCCTACGAGCAGTACTTC. It yields the protein CASSTRPTESSYEQYF.

The V gene is TRBV28, the J gene TRBJ1-4; tentative D call: TRBD1 (5 bases). The CDR3 length is 13 residues. Between the trimmed V and J ends, which lost 6 bases and 8 bases, there was a span of 13 bases. Germline CDR1 reads MDHEN; CDR2 reads SYDVKM. This chain's CDR3 is CASSPPGREKLFF. Here the CDR3 DNA reads TGTGCCAGCAGCCCCCCGGGGCGCGAAAAACTGTTTTTT. The full variable domain, its missing parts supplied by reference TRBV28 and TRBJ1-4, is DVKVTQSSRYLVKRTGEKVFLECVQDMDHENMFWYRQDPGLGLRLIYFSYDVKMKEKGDIPEGYSVSREKKERFSLILESASTNQTSMYLCASSPPGREKLFFGSGTQLSVL.

The chain carries TRBV6-4 and TRBJ2-1; TRBD1 aligns across 11 bases. V dropped 3 bases and J dropped 4; count of bases not matched to a gene: 2. Germline loops: CDR1 MRHNA, CDR2 SNTAGT. The CDR3 has 15 residues. Written as DNA, the CDR3 is TGTGCCAGCAGTGAAGGACAGGGGGCTTACAATGAGCAGTTCTTC. Amino acids: CASSEGQGAYNEQFF.

The V gene is TRBV5-6, the J gene TRBJ2-7, with unresolved D. This CDR3 has 14 amino acids. CDR1 is SGHDT, CDR2 YYEEEE, per germline. Trimming stripped 0 bases from V and 2 bases from J, with 9 bases between. The CDR3 here is CASSLVVLAYEQYF. For the CDR3, the DNA is TGTGCCAGCAGCTTGGTAGTGTTGGCCTACGAGCAGTACTTC.

The gene calls are TRBV19 and TRBJ2-5, with 8 bases fitting TRBD2. The CDR3 has 17 residues. Trimming took 4 bases from V and 3 from J; bases not matched to a gene: 13. Germline V gene lookup returns CDR1 LNHDA and CDR2 SQIVND (reference sequence). The DNA of the CDR3 is TGTGCCAGTAGTACGGGACTAGGTTTGGGTCGGAAAGAGACCCAGTACTTC. Translated: CASSTGLGLGRKETQYF.

The J gene is TRBJ2-4, the V gene TRBV27; a weak D match, TRBD2 (7 bases). Germline loops: CDR1 MNHEY, CDR2 SMNVEV (reference sequence). CDR3 length: 15 residues. The V end was cut by 2 bases, the J end by 4 bases, with 12 bases between. This CDR3 reads CASSLRGARKNIQYF. The CDR3 DNA sequence: TGTGCCAGCAGTTTACGGGGGGCGCGAAAAAACATTCAGTACTTC.